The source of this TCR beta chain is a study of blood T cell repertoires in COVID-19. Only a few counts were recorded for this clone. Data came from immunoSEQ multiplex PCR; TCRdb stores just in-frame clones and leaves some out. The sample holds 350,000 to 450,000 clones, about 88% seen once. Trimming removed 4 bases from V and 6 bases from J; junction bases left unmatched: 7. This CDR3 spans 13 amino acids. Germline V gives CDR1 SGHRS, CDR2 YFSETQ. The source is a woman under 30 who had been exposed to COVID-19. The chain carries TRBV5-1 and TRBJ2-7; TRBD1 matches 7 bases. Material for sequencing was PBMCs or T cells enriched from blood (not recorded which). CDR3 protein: CASSLTGLGEQYF. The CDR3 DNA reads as TGCGCCAGCAGCCTGACAGGGCTGGGCGAGCAGTACTTC.